This TCR beta chain comes out of a study of blood T cell repertoires in COVID-19. Per germline, CDR1 SGHTA and CDR2 FQGNSA. This CDR3 has 17 amino acids. V was clipped by 1 base and J by 0 bases, with 16 bases between them. Data came from immunoSEQ multiplex PCR; TCRdb stores just in-frame clones and leaves some out. Among 300,000 to 400,000 clones listed, more than 90% were seen once. The specimen was PBMCs or T cells enriched from blood (not recorded which). This sequence was found in a woman aged 25-40 years who had been exposed to COVID-19. The V gene is TRBV7-2, the J gene TRBJ2-7; tentatively, D is TRBD1 (6 bases). The CDR3 region is CASSLVSTGRSSYEQYF. DNA of the CDR3: TGTGCCAGCAGCTTAGTTTCGACAGGAAGGAGCTCCTACGAGCAGTACTTC.